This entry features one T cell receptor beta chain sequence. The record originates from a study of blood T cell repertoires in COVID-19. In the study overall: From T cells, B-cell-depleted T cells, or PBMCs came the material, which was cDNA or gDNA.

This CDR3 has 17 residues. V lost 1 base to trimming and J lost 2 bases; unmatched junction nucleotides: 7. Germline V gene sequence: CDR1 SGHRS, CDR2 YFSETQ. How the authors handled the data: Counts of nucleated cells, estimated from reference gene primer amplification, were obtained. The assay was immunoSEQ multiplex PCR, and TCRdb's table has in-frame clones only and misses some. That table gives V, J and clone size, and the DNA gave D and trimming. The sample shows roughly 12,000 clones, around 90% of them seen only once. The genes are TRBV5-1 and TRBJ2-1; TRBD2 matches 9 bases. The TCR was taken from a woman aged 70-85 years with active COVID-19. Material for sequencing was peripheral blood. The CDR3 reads CASSLHLAGNPYNEQFF. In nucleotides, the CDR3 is TGCGCCAGCAGCTTGCACCTAGCGGGAAATCCCTACAATGAGCAGTTCTTC.